This T cell receptor (beta chain) appears in the sequencing data of a study of post-analysis software for immune sequencing data. The study, taken as a whole, reports: A handful of TRBV segments appeared more often in patients than in controls, and TRBV5-6, TRBV5-1 and TRBV20-1 were among these.

The CDR3 runs 15 residues. Germline V gene lookup returns CDR1 SQVTM and CDR2 ANQGSEA. Trimming took 5 bases from V and 3 from J, leaving 17 bases between them. Unique molecular identifiers featured in each of the TCR beta cDNA libraries. TCRdb reanalysed the PCR reads using MiXCR and keeps one entry per CDR3 protein. The sample has about 820,000 distinct CDR3 sequences; roughly 58% are singletons. In its sample, this clonotype was seen a few times. Its antigen is unknown. The TCR was taken from a girl between 5 and 17 years old with multiple sclerosis. The J gene is TRBJ1-5, the V gene TRBV29-1; the D gene is possibly TRBD1 (5 bases). What was sequenced was blood. The CDR3 here is CSVRYRDGDNQPQHF. For the CDR3, the DNA is TGCAGCGTTCGTTACCGGGACGGTGACAATCAGCCCCAGCATTTT.